This record concerns one T cell receptor (beta chain) sequence. The sample originates from a study of blood T cell repertoires in COVID-19. Across the study: T cells, B-cell-depleted T cells, or PBMCs provided the cDNA or gDNA that served as material.

In germline, CDR1 is LGHDT, CDR2 YNNKEL (reference sequence). V lost 1 base and J 0 bases, leaving 9 bases between the germline ends. This CDR3 is 15 amino acids long. Sequencing was performed with immunoSEQ multiplex PCR; in TCRdb, only in-frame clones are kept and a portion is missing. The table records tens of thousands of clones, 75% to 95% of them present only once. The sequence came from a man of 80 years or more with acute or convalescent COVID-19. Sequenced: peripheral blood. The gene calls are TRBV3-1 (or the pseudogene TRBV3-2) and TRBJ1-2, with D possibly matching TRBD1 (5 bases). CDR3 nucleotides: TGTGCCAGCAGCCAAGTTGGGGGGGCTAACTATGGCTACACCTTC. Residues: CASSQVGGANYGYTF.